This T cell receptor (beta chain) is from a study of human T cells and chemical hapten exposure. Study details: After 6 days, upper back 0.01% DPC patch tests were scored. Alopecia areata, totalis or universalis affected patients, mainly female.

TCRdb independently ran MiXCR on the RACE reads; one entry per CDR3 protein. This sample carries 85,000 to 100,000 distinct CDR3 sequences, 25% to 35% of them seen once, and the ten largest clones take 10%. Time point described: patch test 3, about 24 weeks after DPC sensitization. Treatment noted: therapeutic diphenylcyclopropenone sensitization with weekly scalp DPC. Total RNA was extracted from unfractionated whole blood. CDR1 is SEHNR and CDR2 is FQNEAQ in the germline V gene (reference sequence). The CDR3 is 17 amino acids. The ends were cut back, 2 bases at V and 2 bases at J, with 16 bases in the middle. This clonotype counts as medium-sized.

The sample in question was whole blood, obtained in connection with sensitization to the hapten diphenylcyclopropenone (DPC). The TCR sequence derives from a man aged 40-55 years with alopecia areata. Some clones in this sample may be carry-over from other donors' samples. V gene TRBV7-9 combines with J gene TRBJ2-1; D might be TRBD1 or TRBD2, each matching 5 bases. DNA for the CDR3: TGTGCCAGCAGCTTATCAGGGACCTCATCTACCTACAATGAGCAGTTCTTC. It codes for CASSLSGTSSTYNEQFF.